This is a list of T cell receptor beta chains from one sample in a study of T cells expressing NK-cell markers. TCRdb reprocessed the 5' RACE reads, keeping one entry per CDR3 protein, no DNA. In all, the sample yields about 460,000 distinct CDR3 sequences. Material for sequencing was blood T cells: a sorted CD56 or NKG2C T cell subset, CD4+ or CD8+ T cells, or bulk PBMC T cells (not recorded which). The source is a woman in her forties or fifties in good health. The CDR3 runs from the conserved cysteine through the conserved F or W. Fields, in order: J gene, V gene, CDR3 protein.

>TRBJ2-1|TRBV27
CASSWDRGNEQFF
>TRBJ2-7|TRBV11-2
CASRSLKGLAASYEQYF
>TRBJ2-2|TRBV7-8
CASSTREGAIAGELFF
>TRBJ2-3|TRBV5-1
CASSLVRAGTDTQYF
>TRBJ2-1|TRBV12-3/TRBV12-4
CASIFDRVRYNEQFF
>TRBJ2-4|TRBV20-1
CSAGGGAAIQYF
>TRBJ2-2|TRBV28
CASSYLNTGELFF
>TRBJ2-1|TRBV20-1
CSGSTSSVVNEQFF
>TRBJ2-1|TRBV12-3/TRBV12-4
CASSLAGRQFF
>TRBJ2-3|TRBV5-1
CASSLNFLTDTQYF
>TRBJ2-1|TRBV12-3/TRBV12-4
CASTPLGQGLYNEQFF
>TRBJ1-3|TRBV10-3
CAMQGDGNTIYF
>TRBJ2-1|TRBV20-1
CSATETSGSLYEQFF